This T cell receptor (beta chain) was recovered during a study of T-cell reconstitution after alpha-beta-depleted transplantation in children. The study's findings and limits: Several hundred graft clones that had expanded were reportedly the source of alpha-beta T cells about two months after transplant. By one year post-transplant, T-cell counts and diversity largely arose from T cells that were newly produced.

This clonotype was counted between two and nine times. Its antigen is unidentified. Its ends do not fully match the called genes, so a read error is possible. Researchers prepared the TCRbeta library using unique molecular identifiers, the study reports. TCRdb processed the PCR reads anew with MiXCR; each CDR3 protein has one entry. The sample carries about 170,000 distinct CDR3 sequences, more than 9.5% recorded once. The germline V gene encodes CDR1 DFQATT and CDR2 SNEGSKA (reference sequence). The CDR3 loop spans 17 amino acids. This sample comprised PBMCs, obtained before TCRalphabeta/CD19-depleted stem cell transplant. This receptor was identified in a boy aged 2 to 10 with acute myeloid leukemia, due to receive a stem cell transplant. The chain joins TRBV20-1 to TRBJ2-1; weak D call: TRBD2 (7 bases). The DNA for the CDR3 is TGCTGTGCTAGGGATTTGGTTGGCGGAGGGGGGGGCAATGAGCAGTTCTTC. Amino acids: CCARDLVGGGGGNEQFF.